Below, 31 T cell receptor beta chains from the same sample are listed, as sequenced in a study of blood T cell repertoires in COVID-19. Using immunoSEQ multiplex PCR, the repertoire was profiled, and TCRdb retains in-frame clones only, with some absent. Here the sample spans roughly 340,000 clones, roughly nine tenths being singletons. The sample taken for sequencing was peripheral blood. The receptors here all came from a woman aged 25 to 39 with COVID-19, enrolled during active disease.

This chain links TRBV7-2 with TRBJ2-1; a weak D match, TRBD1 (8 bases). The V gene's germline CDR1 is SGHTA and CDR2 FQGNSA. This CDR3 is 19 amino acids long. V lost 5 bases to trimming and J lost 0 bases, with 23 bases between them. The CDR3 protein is CASSLRGLAEESSYNEQFF. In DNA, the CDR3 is TGTGCCAGCAGCCTCAGGGGGCTAGCGGAGGAAAGCTCCTACAATGAGCAGTTCTTC.

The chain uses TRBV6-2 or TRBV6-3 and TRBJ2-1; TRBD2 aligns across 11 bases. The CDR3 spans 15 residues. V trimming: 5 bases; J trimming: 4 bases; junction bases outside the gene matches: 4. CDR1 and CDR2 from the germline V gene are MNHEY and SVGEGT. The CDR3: CASSRLAGIYNEQFF. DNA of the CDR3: TGTGCCAGCAGTCGACTAGCGGGAATTTACAATGAGCAGTTCTTC.

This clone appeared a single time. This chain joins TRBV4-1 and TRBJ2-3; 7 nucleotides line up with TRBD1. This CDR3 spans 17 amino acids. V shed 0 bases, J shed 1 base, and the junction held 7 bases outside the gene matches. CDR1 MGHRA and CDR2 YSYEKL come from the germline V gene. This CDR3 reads CASSQEPRQGGTDTQYF. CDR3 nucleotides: TGCGCCAGCAGCCAAGAACCCAGACAGGGAGGCACAGATACGCAGTATTTT.

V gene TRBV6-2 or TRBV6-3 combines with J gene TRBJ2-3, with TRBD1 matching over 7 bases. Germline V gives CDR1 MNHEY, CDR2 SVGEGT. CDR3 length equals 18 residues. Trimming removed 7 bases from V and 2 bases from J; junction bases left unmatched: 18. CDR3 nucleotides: TGTGCCAGCACCCCACCGCCGGGACAGCAGACTCTCACAGATACGCAGTATTTT. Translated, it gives CASTPPPGQQTLTDTQYF.

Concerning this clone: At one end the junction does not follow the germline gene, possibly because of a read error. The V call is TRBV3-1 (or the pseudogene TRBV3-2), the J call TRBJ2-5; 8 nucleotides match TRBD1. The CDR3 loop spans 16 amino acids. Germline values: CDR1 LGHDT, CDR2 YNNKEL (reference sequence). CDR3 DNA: TGTGTCAGCAGCCCACTTACCCTGACAGGGGAAGAGACCCAGTACTTC. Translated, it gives CVSSPLTLTGEETQYF.

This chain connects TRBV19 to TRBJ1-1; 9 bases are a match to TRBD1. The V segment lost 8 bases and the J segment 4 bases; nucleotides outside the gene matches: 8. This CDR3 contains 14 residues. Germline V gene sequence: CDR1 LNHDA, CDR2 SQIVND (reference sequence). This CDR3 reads CASCYRGRVTEAFF. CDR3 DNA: TGTGCCAGTTGTTACAGGGGGCGCGTCACTGAAGCTTTCTTT.

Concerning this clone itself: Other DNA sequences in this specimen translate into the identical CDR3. The CDR3 nucleotides read TGTGCCAGCAGTCCGGACAGGGGAAATCAGCCCCAGCATTTT. As protein: CASSPDRGNQPQHF. The V gene is TRBV27, the J gene TRBJ1-5; 9 bases match TRBD1. The CDR3 covers 14 residues. Per germline, CDR1 MNHEY and CDR2 SMNVEV (reference sequence). The trim removed 5 bases at V and 4 bases at J, leaving 3 bases unmatched.

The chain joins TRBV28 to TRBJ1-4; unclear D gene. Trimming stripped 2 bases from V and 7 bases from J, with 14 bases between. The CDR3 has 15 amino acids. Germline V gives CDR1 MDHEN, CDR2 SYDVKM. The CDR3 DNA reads TGTGCCAGCAGTTTACGTCGGGGTGTAGGTGAAAAACTGTTTTTT. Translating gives CASSLRRGVGEKLFF.

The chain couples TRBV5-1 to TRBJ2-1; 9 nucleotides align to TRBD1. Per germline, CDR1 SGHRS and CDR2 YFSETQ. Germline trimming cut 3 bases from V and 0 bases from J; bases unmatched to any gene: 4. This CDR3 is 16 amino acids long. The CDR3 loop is CASSSTGGDSYNEQFF. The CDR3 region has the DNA TGCGCCAGCAGCTCGACAGGGGGGGACTCCTACAATGAGCAGTTCTTC.

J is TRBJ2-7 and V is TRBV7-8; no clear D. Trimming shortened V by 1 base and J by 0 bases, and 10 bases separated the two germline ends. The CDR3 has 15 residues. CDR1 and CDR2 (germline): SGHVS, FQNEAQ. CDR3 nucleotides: TGTGCCAGCAGCTTAGGTTGGGCAGTCTCCTACGAGCAGTACTTC. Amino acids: CASSLGWAVSYEQYF.

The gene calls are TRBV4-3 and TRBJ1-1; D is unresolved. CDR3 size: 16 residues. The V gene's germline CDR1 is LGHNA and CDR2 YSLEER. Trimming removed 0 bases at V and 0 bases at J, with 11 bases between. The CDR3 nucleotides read TGCGCCAGCAGCCAAGACCTACTGTTCATGAACACTGAAGCTTTCTTT. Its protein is CASSQDLLFMNTEAFF.

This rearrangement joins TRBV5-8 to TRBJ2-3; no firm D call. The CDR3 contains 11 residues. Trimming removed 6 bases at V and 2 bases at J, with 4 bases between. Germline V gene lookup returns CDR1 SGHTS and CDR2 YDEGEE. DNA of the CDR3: TGTGCCAGCACTCTCACAGATACGCAGTATTTT. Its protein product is CASTLTDTQYF.

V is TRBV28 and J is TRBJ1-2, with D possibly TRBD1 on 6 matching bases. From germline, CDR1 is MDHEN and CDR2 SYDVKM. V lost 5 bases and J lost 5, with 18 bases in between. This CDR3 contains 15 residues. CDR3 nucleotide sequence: TGTGCCAGCAGTCCCCTAATCGGACAGTTATATGGCTACACCTTC. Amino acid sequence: CASSPLIGQLYGYTF.

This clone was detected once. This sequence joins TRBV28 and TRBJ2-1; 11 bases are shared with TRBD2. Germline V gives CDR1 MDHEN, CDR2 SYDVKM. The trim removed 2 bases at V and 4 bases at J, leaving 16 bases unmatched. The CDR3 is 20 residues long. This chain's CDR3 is CASSLSLRLAGSGGYNEQFF. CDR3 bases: TGTGCCAGCAGTTTAAGTTTGCGACTAGCGGGATCCGGTGGGTACAATGAGCAGTTCTTC.

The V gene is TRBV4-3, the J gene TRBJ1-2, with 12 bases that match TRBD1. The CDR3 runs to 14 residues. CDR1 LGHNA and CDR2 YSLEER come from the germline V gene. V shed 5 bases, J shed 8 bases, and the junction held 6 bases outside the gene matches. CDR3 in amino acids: CASSKGTGGQGYTF. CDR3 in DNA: TGCGCCAGCAGCAAAGGGACAGGGGGCCAGGGCTACACCTTC.

CDR3 region: CASSQDGMAGAGTEAFF. In nucleotides, the CDR3 is TGCGCCAGCAGCCAAGATGGTATGGCAGGGGCAGGGACTGAAGCTTTCTTT. V gene TRBV4-3 combines with J gene TRBJ1-1, with a weak D call TRBD1 (6 bases). V shed 0 bases and J shed 5 bases, with 19 bases lying between them. This CDR3 comprises 17 residues. From germline, CDR1 is LGHNA and CDR2 YSLEER.

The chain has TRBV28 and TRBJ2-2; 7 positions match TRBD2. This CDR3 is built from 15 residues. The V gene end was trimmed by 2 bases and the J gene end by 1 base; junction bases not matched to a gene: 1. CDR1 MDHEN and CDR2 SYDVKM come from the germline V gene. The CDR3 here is CASSLAGENTGELFF. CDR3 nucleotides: TGTGCCAGCAGTTTAGCGGGGGAGAACACCGGGGAGCTGTTTTTT. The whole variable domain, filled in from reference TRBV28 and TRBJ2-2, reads DVKVTQSSRYLVKRTGEKVFLECVQDMDHENMFWYRQDPGLGLRLIYFSYDVKMKEKGDIPEGYSVSREKKERFSLILESASTNQTSMYLCASSLAGENTGELFFGEGSRLTVL.

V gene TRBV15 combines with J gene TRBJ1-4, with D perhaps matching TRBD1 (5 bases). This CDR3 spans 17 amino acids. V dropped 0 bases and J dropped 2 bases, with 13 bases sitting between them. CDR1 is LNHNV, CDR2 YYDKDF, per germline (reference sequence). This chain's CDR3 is CATSRDKLQATNEKLFF. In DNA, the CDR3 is TGTGCCACCAGCAGAGATAAGCTACAGGCGACTAATGAAAAACTGTTTTTT.

CDR3 in amino acids: CASSLHGQGGIGYGYTF. CDR3 sequence (DNA): TGTGCCAGCAGCTTACATGGACAGGGGGGTATAGGGTATGGCTACACCTTC. V usage is TRBV7-2 and J usage is TRBJ1-2, with 10 nucleotides matching TRBD1. Looked up from germline, CDR1 is SGHTA and CDR2 is FQGNSA. V trimming: 2 bases; J trimming: 5 bases; junction bases outside the gene matches: 11. This CDR3 is built from 17 residues.

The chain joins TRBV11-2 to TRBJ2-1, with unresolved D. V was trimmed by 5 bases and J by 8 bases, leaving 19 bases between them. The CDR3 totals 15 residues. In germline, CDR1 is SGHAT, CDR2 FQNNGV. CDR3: CASSPERSRVYEQFF. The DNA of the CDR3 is TGTGCCAGCAGCCCCGAGAGGTCCCGAGTGTATGAGCAGTTCTTC.

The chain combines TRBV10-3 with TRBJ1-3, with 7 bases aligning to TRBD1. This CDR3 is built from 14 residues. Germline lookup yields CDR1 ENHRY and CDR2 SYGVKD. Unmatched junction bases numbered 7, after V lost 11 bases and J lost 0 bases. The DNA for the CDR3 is TGTGCCTCGGGACAGCCTCCCTCTGGAAACACCATATATTTT. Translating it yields CASGQPPSGNTIYF.

The CDR3 is CASRVASGPDTQYF. DNA of the CDR3: TGTGCCAGCAGGGTGGCTAGCGGACCAGATACGCAGTATTTT. This sequence joins TRBV2 and TRBJ2-3; TRBD2 aligns across 7 bases. This CDR3 spans 14 amino acids. Germline V CDR1 and CDR2: SNHLY, FYNNEI. The trim removed 6 bases at V and 4 bases at J, leaving 7 bases unmatched.

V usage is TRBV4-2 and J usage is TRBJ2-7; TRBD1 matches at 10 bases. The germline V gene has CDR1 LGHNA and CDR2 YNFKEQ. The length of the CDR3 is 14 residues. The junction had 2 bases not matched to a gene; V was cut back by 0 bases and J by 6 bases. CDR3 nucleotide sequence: TGTGCCAGCAGCCAAGATGGGACAGGGGCCGAGCAGTACTTC. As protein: CASSQDGTGAEQYF.

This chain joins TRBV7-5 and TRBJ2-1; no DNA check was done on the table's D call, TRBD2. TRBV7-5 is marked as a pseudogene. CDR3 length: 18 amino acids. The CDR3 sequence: CARSFAQLAGASYNEQFF. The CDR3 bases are TGTGCCAGAAGCTTCGCCCAGCTAGCGGGGGCCTCCTACAATGAGCAGTTCTTC.

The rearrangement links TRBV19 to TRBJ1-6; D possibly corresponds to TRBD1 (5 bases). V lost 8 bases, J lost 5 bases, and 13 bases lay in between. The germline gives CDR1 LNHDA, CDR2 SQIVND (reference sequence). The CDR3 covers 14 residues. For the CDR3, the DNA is TGTGCCAGTCAGCCGGGGGTAAATAATTCACCCCTCCACTTT. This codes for CASQPGVNNSPLHF.

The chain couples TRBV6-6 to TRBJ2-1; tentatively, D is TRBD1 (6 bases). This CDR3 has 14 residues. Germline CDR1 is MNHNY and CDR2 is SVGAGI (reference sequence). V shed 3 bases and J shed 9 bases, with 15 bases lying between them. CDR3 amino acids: CASSYWTASSEQFF. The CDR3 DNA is TGTGCCAGCAGTTATTGGACAGCCTCAAGTGAGCAGTTCTTC.

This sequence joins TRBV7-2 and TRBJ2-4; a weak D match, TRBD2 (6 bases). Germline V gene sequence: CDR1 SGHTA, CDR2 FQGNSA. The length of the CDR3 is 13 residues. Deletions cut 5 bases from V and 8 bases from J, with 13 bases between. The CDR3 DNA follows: TGTGCCAGCAGCCCGGCGGGGAGGTACATTCAGTACTTC. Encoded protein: CASSPAGRYIQYF.

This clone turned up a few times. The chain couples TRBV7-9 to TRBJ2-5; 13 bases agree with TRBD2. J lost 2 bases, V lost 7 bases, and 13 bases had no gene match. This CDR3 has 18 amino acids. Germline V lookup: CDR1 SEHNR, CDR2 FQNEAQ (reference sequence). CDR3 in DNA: TGTGCCAGCACCTCCGGGACTAGCGGGACCCTGGGGCAAGAGACCCAGTACTTC. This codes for CASTSGTSGTLGQETQYF.

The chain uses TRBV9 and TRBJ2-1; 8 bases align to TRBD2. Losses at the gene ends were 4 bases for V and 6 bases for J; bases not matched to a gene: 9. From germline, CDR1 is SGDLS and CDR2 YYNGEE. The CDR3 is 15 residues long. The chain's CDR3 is CASSSGLAGFNEQFF. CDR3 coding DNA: TGTGCCAGCAGCTCGGGGCTAGCGGGTTTCAATGAGCAGTTCTTC.

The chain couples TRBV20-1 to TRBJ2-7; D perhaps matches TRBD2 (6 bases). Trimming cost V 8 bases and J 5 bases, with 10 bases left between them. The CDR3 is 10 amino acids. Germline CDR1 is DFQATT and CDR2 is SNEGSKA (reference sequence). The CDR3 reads CSPWGDEQYF. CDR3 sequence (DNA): TGCAGTCCCTGGGGGGACGAGCAGTACTTC.

This chain's CDR3 is CASSYPARDINYGYTF. The CDR3 DNA is TGTGCCAGCAGTTATCCCGCAAGGGACATCAACTATGGCTACACCTTC. The chain is built from TRBV6-2 or TRBV6-3 and TRBJ1-2; tentatively, D is TRBD1 (6 bases). The CDR3 loop spans 16 amino acids. The germline V and J ends were trimmed by 3 bases and 2 bases, with 16 bases remaining between them. Germline CDR1 reads MNHEY; CDR2 reads SVGEGT.